This TCR beta chain came from a study of naive and memory T cell subsets. Study-wide results and limits: Possibly reflecting memory cells re-expressing CD45RA, a few larger clonotypes occurred in naive repertoires, especially CD8. Each distinct alpha or beta sequence counts as one clonotype.

V gave up 6 bases and J gave up 5 bases; unmatched junction bases: 2. CDR1 is MNHEY and CDR2 is SMNVEV in the germline V gene (reference sequence). The length of the CDR3 is 12 residues. An equimolar mix of two oligonucleotides served as the beta constant-region primer for TRBC1 and TRBC2. Four rounds of PCR amplified the ligated cDNA using nested alpha and beta constant-region primers plus SP2. Using its own MiXCR run on the UMI-ligation and nested PCR reads, TCRdb lists one record per CDR3 protein. In the table there are under 150,000 distinct CDR3 sequences, approximately 20% of which are singletons. Note on this clonotype: Its antigen is undetermined.

The source material was naive CD8+ T cells from blood. The chain recombines TRBV27 with TRBJ2-3; 7 nucleotides align to TRBD1. This sequence originates from a human donor in good health. Written as DNA, the CDR3 is TGTGCCAGCAGGGCAGGGGGAGATACGCAGTATTTT. Protein product: CASRAGGDTQYF.